Many counts were recorded for the clone carrying this T cell receptor (beta chain). This sample was taken from a study of T cells after yellow fever vaccination. Germline trimming cut 3 bases from V and 5 bases from J; bases unmatched to any gene: 8. Germline V gene data show CDR1 as SGHKS and CDR2 as YYEKEE (reference sequence). There are 15 residues in the CDR3. Using its own MiXCR run on the 5' RACE reads, TCRdb lists one record per CDR3 protein. The sample records 250,000 or so distinct CDR3 sequences, about 3.5% being singletons. Here the sequenced sample was PBMCs, taken 15 days after the yellow fever booster vaccination. The V call is TRBV5-5, the J call TRBJ1-1; 9 bases are shared with TRBD1. The clonotype originates from a man younger than 35 who received the YFV17D yellow fever vaccine. CDR3 DNA: TGTGCCAGCAGCTCCTCCGGGACAGGGTGGACTGAAGCTTTCTTT. It yields the protein CASSSSGTGWTEAFF.